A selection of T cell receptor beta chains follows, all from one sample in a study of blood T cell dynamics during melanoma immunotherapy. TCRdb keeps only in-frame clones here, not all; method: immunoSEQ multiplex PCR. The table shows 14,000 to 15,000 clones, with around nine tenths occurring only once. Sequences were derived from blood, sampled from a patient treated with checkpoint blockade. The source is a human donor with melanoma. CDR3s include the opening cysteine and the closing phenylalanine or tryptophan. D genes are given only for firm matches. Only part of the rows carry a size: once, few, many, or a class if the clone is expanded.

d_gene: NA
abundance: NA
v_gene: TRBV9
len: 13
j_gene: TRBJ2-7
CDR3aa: CASSVGDSYEQYF
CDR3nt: TGTGCCAGCAGCGTAGGTGATTCCTACGAGCAGTACTTC

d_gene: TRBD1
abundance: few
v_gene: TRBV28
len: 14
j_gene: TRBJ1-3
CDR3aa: CASRWDRAGNTIYF
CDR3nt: TGTGCCAGCAGATGGGACAGGGCTGGAAACACCATATATTTT

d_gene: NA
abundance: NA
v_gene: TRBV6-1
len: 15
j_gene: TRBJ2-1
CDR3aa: CASSGRDRTINEQFF
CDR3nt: TGTGCCAGCAGTGGTCGGGACCGGACCATCAATGAGCAGTTCTTC

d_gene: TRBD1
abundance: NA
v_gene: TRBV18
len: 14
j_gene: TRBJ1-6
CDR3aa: CASSTDRVRSPLHF
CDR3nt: TGTGCCAGCTCAACGGACAGGGTTCGTTCACCCCTCCACTTT

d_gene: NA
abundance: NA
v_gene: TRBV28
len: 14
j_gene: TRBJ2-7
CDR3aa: CASRGTKGTYEQYF
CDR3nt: TGTGCCAGCAGAGGGACCAAGGGGACCTACGAGCAGTACTTC

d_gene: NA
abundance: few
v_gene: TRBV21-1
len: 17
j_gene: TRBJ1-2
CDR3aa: CASSTREGAILNYGYTF
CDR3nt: TGTGCCAGCAGCACTCGGGAGGGGGCAATCCTTAACTATGGCTACACCTTC

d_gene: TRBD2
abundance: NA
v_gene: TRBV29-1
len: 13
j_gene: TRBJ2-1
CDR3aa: CSGRESSYNEQFF
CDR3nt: TGCAGCGGGCGGGAGAGTTCCTACAATGAGCAGTTCTTC

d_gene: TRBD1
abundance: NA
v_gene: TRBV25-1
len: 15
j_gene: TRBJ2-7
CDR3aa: CASTMGSTGLYGQYF
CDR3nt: TGTGCCAGCACCATGGGGTCGACAGGGTTGTACGGGCAGTACTTC

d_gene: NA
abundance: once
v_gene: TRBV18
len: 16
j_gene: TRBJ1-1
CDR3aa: CASSPPAGLRYTEAFF
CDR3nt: TGTGCCAGCTCACCACCGGCAGGGCTTCGGTACACTGAAGCTTTCTTT

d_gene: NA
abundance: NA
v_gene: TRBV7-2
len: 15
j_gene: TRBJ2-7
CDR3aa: CASSYDSTRIYEQYF
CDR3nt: TGTGCCAGCAGCTACGACAGCACCAGGATCTACGAGCAGTACTTC

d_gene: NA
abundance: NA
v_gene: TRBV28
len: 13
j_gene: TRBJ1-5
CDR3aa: CASRRYSNQPQHF
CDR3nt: TGTGCCAGCAGACGTTATAGCAATCAGCCCCAGCATTTT

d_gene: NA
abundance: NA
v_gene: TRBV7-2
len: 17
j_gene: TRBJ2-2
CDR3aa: CASSLVWQGQGGGELFF
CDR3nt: TGTGCCAGCAGCTTAGTCTGGCAGGGGCAAGGTGGCGGGGAGCTGTTTTTT

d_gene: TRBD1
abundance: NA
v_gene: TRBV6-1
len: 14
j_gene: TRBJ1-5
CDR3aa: CASTFTGEGQPQHF
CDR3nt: TGTGCCAGCACCTTCACAGGGGAAGGTCAGCCCCAGCATTTT

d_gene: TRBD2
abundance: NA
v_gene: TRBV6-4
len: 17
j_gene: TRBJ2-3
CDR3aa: CASSDSASGRSTDTQYF
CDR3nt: TGTGCCAGCAGTGACTCGGCTAGCGGGAGGAGCACAGATACGCAGTATTTT

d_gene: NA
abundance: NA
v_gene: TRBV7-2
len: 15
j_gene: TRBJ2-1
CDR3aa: CASSLALGRGHEQFF
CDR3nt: TGTGCCAGCAGCTTAGCCCTAGGTCGTGGACATGAGCAGTTCTTC

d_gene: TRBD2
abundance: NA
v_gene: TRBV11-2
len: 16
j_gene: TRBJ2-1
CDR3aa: CASSLGLAGAYNEQFF
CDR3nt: TGTGCCAGCAGCTTAGGACTAGCGGGGGCCTACAATGAGCAGTTCTTC

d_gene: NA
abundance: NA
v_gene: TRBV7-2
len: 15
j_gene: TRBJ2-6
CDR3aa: CASSPALTGANVLTF
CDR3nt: TGTGCCAGCAGCCCAGCCCTCACTGGGGCCAACGTCCTGACTTTC

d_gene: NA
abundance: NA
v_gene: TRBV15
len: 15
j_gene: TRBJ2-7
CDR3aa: CATSRDQGSFYEQYF
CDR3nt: TGTGCCACCAGCAGAGATCAGGGCAGCTTCTACGAGCAGTACTTC

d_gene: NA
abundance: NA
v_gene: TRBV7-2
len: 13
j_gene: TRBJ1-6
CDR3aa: CASSGGGGSPLHF
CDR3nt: TGTGCCAGCAGCGGGGGTGGTGGTTCACCCCTCCACTTT

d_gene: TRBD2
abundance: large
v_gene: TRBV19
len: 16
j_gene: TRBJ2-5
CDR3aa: CASSPQTSGSMETQYF
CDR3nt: TGTGCCAGTAGTCCCCAGACTAGCGGGAGTATGGAGACCCAGTACTTC

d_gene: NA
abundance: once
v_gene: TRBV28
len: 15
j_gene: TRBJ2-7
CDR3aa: CASSLGYPLVVEQYF
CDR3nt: TGTGCCAGCAGCTTAGGGTACCCACTAGTGGTCGAGCAGTACTTC

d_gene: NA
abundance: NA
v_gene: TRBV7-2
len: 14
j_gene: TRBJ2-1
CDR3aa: CASSLGGSQDEQFF
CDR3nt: TGTGCCAGCAGCTTAGGTGGTTCGCAGGATGAGCAGTTCTTC

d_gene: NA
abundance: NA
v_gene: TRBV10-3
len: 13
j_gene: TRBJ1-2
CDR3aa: CAISVSGDYGYTF
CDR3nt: TGTGCCATCAGTGTATCGGGGGACTATGGCTACACCTTC

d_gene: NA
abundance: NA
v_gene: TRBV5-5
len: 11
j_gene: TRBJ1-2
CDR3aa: CASSHSDGYTF
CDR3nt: TGTGCCAGCAGCCATTCCGATGGCTACACCTTC

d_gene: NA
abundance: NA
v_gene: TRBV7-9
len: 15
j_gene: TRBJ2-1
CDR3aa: CASSRDVRSYNEQFF
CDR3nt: TGTGCCAGCAGCCGGGACGTTAGGTCCTACAATGAGCAGTTCTTC

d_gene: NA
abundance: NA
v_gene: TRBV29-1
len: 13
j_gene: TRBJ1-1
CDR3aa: CSVDTGRNTEAFF
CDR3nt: TGCAGCGTTGATACAGGGCGGAACACTGAAGCTTTCTTT

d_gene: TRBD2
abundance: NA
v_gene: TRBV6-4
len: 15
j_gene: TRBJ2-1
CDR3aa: CASSYGTSGSGEQFF
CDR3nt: TGTGCCAGCAGTTATGGGACTAGCGGGAGTGGTGAGCAGTTCTTC

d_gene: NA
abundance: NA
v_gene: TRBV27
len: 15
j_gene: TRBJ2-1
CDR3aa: CASQPRSDGIIEQFF
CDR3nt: TGTGCCAGTCAACCCCGTTCTGACGGAATCATTGAGCAGTTCTTC

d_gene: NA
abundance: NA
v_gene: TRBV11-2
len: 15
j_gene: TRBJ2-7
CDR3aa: CASSYGTPRGNEQYF
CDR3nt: TGTGCCAGCAGCTATGGAACACCCCGAGGTAACGAGCAGTACTTC